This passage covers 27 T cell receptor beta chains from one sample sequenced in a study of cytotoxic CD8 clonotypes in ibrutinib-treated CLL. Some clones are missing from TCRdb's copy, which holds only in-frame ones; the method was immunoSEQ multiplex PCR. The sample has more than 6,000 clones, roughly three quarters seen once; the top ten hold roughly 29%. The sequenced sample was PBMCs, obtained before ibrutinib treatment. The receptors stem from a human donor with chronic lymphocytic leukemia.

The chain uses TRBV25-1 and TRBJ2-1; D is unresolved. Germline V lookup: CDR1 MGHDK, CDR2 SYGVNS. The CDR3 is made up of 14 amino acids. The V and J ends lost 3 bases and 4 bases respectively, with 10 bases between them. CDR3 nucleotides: TGTGCCAGCAGTGAGGAAGCCTTTTACAATGAGCAGTTCTTC. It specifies CASSEEAFYNEQFF.

The CDR3 loop is CASDSGQRKTQYF. In DNA form, the CDR3 reads TGTGCCTCCGATTCGGGACAGAGGAAGACCCAGTACTTC. J is TRBJ2-5 and V is TRBV30; 7 bases map to TRBD1. V dropped 7 bases and J dropped 6; count of bases not matched to a gene: 11. The germline gives CDR1 GTSNPN, CDR2 SVGIG (reference sequence). CDR3 length: 13 amino acids.

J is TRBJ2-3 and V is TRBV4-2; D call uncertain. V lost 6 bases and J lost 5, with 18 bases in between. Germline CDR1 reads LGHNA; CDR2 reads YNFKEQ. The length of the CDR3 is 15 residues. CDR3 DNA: TGTGCCAGCAGTAACTCCTTAGTTGTTGGAGATACGCAGTATTTT. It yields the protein CASSNSLVVGDTQYF.

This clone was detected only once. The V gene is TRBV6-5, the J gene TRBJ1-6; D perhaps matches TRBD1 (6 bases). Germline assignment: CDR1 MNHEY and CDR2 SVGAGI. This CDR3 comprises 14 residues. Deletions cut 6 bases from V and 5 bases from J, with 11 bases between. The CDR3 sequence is CASRGTSNNSPLHF. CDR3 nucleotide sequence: TGTGCCAGCAGGGGGACATCCAATAATTCACCCCTCCACTTT.

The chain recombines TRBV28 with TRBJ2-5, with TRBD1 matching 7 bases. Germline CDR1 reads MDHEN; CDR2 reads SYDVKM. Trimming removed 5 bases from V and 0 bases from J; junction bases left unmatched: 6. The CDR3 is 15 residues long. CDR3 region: CASSPGQGDQETQYF. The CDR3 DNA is TGTGCCAGCAGTCCCGGGCAGGGGGACCAAGAGACCCAGTACTTC.

The CDR3 sequence is CASRPGQSGNTIYF. The CDR3 region has the DNA TGCGCCAGCAGGCCGGGACAGTCTGGAAACACCATATATTTT. The V gene is TRBV4-1, the J gene TRBJ1-3, with 7 positions matching TRBD1. Germline loops: CDR1 MGHRA, CDR2 YSYEKL. Losses at the gene ends were 6 bases for V and 1 base for J; bases not matched to a gene: 3. The CDR3 has 14 amino acids.

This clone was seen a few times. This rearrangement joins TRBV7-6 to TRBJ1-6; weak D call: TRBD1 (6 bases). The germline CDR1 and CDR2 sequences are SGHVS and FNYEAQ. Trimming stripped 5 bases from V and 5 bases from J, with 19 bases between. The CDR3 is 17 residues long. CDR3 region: CASSHSRGIRDNSPLHF. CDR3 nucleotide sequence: TGTGCCAGCAGCCACTCGAGGGGGATCAGGGATAATTCACCCCTCCACTTT.

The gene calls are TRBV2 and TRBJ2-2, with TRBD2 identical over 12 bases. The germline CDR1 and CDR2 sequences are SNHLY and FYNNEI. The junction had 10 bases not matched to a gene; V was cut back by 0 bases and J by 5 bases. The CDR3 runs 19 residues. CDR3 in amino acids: CASSEATTLGLAGTGELFF. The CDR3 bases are TGTGCCAGCAGTGAAGCGACTACTCTCGGACTAGCGGGGACCGGGGAGCTGTTTTTT.

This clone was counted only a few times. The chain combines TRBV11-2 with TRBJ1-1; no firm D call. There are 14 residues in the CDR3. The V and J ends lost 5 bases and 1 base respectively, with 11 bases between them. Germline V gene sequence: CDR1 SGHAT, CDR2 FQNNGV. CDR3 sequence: CASSGPPSNTEAFF. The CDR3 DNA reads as TGTGCCAGCAGCGGCCCGCCCTCGAACACTGAAGCTTTCTTT.

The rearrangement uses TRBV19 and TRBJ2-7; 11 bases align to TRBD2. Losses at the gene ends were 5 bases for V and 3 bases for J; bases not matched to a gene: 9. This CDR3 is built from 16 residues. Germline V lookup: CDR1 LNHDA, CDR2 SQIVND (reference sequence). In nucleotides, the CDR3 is TGTGCCAGTAGTTTAGCCGGGACTAGCGGCTTCTACGAGCAGTACTTC. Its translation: CASSLAGTSGFYEQYF.

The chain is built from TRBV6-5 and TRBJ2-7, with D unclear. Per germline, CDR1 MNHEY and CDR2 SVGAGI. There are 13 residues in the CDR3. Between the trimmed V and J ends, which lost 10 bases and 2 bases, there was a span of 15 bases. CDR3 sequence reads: CAITDGTTYEQYF. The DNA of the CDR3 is TGTGCCATCACCGACGGAACGACCTACGAGCAGTACTTC.

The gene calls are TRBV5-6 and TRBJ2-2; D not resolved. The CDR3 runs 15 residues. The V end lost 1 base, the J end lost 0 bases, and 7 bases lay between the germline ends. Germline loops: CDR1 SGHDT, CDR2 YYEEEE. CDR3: CASSLNPTNTGELFF. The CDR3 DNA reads TGTGCCAGCAGCTTGAACCCCACGAACACCGGGGAGCTGTTTTTT.

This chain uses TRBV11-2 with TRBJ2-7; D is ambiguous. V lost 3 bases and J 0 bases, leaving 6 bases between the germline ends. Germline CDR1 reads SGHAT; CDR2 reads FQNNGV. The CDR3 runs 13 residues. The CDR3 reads CASSFQSSYEQYF. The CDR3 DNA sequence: TGTGCCAGCAGCTTTCAAAGCTCCTACGAGCAGTACTTC.

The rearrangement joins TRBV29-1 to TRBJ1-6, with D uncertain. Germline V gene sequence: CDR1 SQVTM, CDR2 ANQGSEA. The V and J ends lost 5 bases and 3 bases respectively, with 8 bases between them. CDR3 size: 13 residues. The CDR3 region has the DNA TGCAGCGTTCAGACGGACTATAATTCACCCCTCCACTTT. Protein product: CSVQTDYNSPLHF. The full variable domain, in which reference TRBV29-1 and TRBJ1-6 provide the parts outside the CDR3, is SAVISQKPSRDICQRGTSLTIQCQVDSQVTMMFWYRQQPGQSLTLIATANQGSEATYESGFVIDKFPISRPNLTFSTLTVSNMSPEDSSIYLCSVQTDYNSPLHFGNGTRLTVT.

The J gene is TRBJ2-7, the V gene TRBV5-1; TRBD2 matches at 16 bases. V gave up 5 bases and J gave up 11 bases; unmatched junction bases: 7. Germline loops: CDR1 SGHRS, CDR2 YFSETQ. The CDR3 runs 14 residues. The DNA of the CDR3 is TGCGCCAGCAGAGCCGGGACTAGCGGGAGGGATGAGTACTTC. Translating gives CASRAGTSGRDEYF.

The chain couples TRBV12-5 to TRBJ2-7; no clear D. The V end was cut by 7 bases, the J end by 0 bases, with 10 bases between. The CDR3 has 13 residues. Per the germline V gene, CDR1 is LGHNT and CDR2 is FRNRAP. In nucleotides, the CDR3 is TGTGCTAGTGCCGACACCTACTCCTACGAGCAGTACTTC. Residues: CASADTYSYEQYF.

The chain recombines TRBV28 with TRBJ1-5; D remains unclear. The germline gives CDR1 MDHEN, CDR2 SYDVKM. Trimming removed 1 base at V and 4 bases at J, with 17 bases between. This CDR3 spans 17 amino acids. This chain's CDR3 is CASSLSLGLGVNQPQHF. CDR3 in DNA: TGTGCCAGCAGTTTATCTCTTGGTTTAGGAGTAAATCAGCCCCAGCATTTT.

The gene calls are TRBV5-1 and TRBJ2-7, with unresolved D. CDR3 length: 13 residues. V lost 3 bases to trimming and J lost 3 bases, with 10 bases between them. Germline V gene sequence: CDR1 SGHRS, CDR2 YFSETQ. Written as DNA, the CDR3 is TGCGCCAGCAGCTCTGGACCAGGCTACGAGCAGTACTTC. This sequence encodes CASSSGPGYEQYF. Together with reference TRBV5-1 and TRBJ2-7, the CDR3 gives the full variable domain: KAGVTQTPRYLIKTRGQQVTLSCSPISGHRSVSWYQQTPGQGLQFLFEYFSETQRNKGNFPGRFSGRQFSNSRSEMNVSTLELGDSALYLCASSSGPGYEQYFGPGTRLTVT.

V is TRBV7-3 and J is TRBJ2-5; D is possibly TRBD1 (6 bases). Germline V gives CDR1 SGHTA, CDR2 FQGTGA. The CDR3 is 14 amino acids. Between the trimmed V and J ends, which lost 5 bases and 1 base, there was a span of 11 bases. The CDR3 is CASSPQGSQETQYF. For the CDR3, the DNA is TGTGCCAGCAGCCCACAGGGATCCCAAGAGACCCAGTACTTC. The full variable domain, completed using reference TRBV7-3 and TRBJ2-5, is GAGVSQTPSNKVTEKGKYVELRCDPISGHTALYWYRQSLGQGPEFLIYFQGTGAADDSGLPNDRFFAVRPEGSVSTLKIQRTERGDSAVYLCASSPQGSQETQYFGPGTRLLVL.

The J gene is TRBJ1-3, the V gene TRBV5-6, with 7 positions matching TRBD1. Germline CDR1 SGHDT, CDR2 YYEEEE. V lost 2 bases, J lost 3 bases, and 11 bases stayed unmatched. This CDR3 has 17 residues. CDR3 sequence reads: CASSLLGQGVFGNTIYF. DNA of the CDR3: TGTGCCAGCAGCTTACTGGGGCAGGGGGTATTTGGAAACACCATATATTTT.

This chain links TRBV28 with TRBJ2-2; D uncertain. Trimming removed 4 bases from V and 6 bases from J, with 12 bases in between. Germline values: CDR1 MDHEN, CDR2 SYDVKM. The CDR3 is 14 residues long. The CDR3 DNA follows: TGTGCCAGCAGTTATGTTAGTCCCCCCGGGGAGCTGTTTTTT. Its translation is CASSYVSPPGELFF. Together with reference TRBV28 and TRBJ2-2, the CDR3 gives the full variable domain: DVKVTQSSRYLVKRTGEKVFLECVQDMDHENMFWYRQDPGLGLRLIYFSYDVKMKEKGDIPEGYSVSREKKERFSLILESASTNQTSMYLCASSYVSPPGELFFGEGSRLTVL.

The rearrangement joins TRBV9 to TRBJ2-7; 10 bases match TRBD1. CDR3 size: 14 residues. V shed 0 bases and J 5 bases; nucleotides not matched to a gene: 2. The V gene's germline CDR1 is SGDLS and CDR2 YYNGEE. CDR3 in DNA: TGTGCCAGCAGCGTAGGGGGACAGGGGCACGAGCAGTACTTC. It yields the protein CASSVGGQGHEQYF.

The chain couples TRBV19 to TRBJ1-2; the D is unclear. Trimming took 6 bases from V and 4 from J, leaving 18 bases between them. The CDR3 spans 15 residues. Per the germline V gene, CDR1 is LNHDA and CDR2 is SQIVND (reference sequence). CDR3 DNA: TGTGCCAGTAGCGACCAGTCTCCAGGATTCTATGGCTACACCTTC. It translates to CASSDQSPGFYGYTF.

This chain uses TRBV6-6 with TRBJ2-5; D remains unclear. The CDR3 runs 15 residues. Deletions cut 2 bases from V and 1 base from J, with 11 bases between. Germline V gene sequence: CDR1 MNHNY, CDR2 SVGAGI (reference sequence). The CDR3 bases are TGTGCCAGCAGTTACGCCTACTTCACCCAAGAGACCCAGTACTTC. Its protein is CASSYAYFTQETQYF.

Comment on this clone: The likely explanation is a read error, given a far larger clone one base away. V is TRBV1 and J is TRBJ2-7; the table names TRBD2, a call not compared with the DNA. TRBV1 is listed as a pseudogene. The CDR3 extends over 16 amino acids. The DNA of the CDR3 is TGCACCAGCAGCCAACGAGCGGGGGGTATGACGAGCGAGCAGTACTTC. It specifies CTSSQRAGGMTSEQYF.

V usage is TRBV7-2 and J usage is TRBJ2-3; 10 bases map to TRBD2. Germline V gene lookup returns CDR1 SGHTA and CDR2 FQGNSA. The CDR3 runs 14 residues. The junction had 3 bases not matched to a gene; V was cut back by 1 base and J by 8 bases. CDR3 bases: TGTGCCAGCAGCTTAGATTGGACTAGCGGTACGCAGTATTTT. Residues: CASSLDWTSGTQYF.

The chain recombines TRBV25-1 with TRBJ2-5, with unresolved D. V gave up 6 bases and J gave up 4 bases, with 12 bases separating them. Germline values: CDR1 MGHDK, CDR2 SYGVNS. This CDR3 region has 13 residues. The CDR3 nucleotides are TGTGCCAGCAGCCGCAGAACTGGAGAGACCCAGTACTTC. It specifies CASSRRTGETQYF.